This entry describes one T cell receptor (beta chain). Its antigen remains unidentified. This sample was taken from a study of cytomegalovirus exposure and HLA in healthy donors. Study-wide background: An early release of data contained approximately 80 million unique TCRs, which came from HLA-typed donors. The study, taken as a whole, reports: Researchers reported from a later analysis that most CMV-associated TCR beta chains appeared HLA-restricted. TCR beta chain V- and J-gene trimming was linked, in a later analysis, to a missense variant in DCLRE1C. In an earlier analysis, in roughly 580 donors, most V segments appeared productive either ~87% or ~30% of the time.

The primer mix had 60 Vbeta and 13 Jbeta primers. TCRdb's copy holds only in-frame clones and misses some; the assay was immunoSEQ multiplex PCR. The sample lists approximately 160,000 clones; 80% to 90% were seen once. V shed 3 bases, J shed 7 bases, and the junction held 11 bases outside the gene matches. CDR1 MNHEY and CDR2 SVGAGI come from the germline V gene. The CDR3 spans 16 residues. The sequencing input was PBMCs. The receptor's source is a woman in her late teens or twenties in good health and CMV-seronegative. The chain has TRBV6-5 and TRBJ2-1; 8 bases map to TRBD2. CDR3 residues: CASSYYETSVVNEQFF. In DNA form, the CDR3 reads TGTGCCAGCAGTTATTACGAGACTAGCGTCGTGAATGAGCAGTTCTTC.